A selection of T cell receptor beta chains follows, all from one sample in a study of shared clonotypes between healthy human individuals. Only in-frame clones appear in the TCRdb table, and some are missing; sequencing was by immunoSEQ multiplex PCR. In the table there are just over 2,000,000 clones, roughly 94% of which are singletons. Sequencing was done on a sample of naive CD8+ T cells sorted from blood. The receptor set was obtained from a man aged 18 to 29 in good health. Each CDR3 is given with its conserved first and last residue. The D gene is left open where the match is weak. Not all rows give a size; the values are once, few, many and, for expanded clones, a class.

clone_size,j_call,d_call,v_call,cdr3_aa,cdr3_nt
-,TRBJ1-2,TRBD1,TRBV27,CASSARQGAHGYTF,TGTGCCAGCAGTGCCAGACAGGGGGCCCATGGCTACACCTTC
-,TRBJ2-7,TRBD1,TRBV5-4,CASSWGQGGSYEQYF,TGTGCCAGCAGCTGGGGACAGGGCGGCTCCTACGAGCAGTACTTC
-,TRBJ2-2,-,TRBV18,CASSPAGPHTGELFF,TGTGCCAGCTCACCAGCAGGGCCCCACACCGGGGAGCTGTTTTTT
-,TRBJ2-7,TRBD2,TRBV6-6,CASSPLRLAGSYEQYF,TGTGCCAGCAGCCCCCTCCGGCTAGCGGGTTCCTACGAGCAGTACTTC
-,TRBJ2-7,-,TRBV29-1,CSVGGVSYEQYF,TGCAGCGTTGGGGGGGTCTCCTACGAGCAGTACTTC
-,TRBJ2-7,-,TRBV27,CASSLTRSSYEQYF,TGTGCCAGCAGTTTAACCCGGAGCTCCTACGAGCAGTACTTC
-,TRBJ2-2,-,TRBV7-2,CASSFPNNRMNTGELFF,TGTGCCAGCAGCTTCCCCAACAACAGGATGAACACCGGGGAGCTGTTTTTT
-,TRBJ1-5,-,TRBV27,CASSLQGTGIYQPQHF,TGTGCCAGCAGTTTACAAGGAACAGGGATCTATCAGCCCCAGCATTTT
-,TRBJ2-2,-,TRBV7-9,CASSSGMSGELFF,TGTGCCAGCAGCTCCGGGATGTCCGGGGAGCTGTTTTTT
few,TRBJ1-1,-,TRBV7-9,CASSRYMNTEAFF,TGTGCCAGCAGCCGCTACATGAACACTGAAGCTTTCTTT
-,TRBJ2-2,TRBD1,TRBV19,CASSIFGDRGYTGELFF,TGTGCCAGTAGTATATTTGGAGACAGGGGGTACACCGGGGAGCTGTTTTTT
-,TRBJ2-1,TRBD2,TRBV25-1,CASSELGTSGEYNEQFF,TGTGCCAGCAGTGAATTGGGGACTAGCGGAGAGTACAATGAGCAGTTCTTC
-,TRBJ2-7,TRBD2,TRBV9,CASSASGVEDEQYF,TGTGCCAGCAGCGCTAGCGGGGTCGAGGACGAGCAGTACTTC
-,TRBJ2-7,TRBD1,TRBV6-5,CASTGQGSSYEQYF,TGTGCCAGCACCGGACAGGGAAGCTCCTACGAGCAGTACTTC
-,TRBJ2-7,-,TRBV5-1,CASSFWGGAYEQYF,TGCGCCAGCAGCTTCTGGGGGGGCGCCTACGAGCAGTACTTC
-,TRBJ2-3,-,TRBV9,CASSVEVPTDTQYF,TGTGCCAGCAGCGTAGAAGTCCCCACAGATACGCAGTATTTT
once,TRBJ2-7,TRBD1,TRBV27,CASSFSQGEVGDYEQYF,TGTGCCAGCAGTTTTTCCCAGGGGGAAGTAGGGGACTACGAGCAGTACTTC
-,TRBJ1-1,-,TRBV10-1,CASSEDSGFEAFF,TGCGCCAGCAGTGAGGACAGCGGGTTCGAAGCTTTCTTT
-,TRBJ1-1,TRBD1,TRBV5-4,CASSRGGPDTEAFF,TGTGCCAGCAGCCGAGGGGGCCCGGACACTGAAGCTTTCTTT
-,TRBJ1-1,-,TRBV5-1,CASSLGGLMNTEAFF,TGCGCCAGCAGCTTGGGGGGCCTCATGAACACTGAAGCTTTCTTT
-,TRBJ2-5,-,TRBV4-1,CASSQTSRGETQYF,TGCGCCAGCAGCCAAACTAGCAGGGGCGAGACCCAGTACTTC
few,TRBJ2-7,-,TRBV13,CASSQAPLGNEQYF,TGTGCCAGCAGCCAGGCACCGCTGGGGAACGAGCAGTACTTC
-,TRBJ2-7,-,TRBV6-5,CASSSGSYEQYF,TGTGCCAGCAGCTCCGGCTCCTACGAGCAGTACTTC
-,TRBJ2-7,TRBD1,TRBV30,CAWSAGGGYEQYF,TGTGCCTGGAGTGCAGGGGGCGGGTACGAGCAGTACTTC
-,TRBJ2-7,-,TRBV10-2,CASSEGEQYF,TGCGCCAGCAGTGAGGGGGAGCAGTACTTC
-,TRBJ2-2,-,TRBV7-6,CASSPEAATGELFF,TGTGCCAGCAGCCCAGAGGCTGCCACCGGGGAGCTGTTTTTT
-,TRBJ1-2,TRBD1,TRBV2,CARRDVQGYYGYTF,TGTGCCAGGAGGGATGTACAGGGGTACTATGGCTACACCTTC
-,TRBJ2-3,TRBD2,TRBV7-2,CASSSLGSGSTDTQYF,TGTGCCAGCAGCTCCCTAGGTAGCGGGAGCACAGATACGCAGTATTTT
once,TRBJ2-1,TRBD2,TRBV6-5,CASSYSASGGYNEQFF,TGTGCCAGCAGTTACTCCGCTAGCGGGGGCTACAATGAGCAGTTCTTC
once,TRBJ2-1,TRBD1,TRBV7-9,CASSFLGTGFENEQFF,TGTGCCAGCAGCTTTTTGGGGACAGGTTTTGAAAATGAGCAGTTCTTC
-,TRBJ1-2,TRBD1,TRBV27,CASSSIRGVMGGYTF,TGTGCCAGCAGTTCGATCAGGGGGGTCATGGGGGGCTACACCTTC
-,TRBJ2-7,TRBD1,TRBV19,CASPRTGGIYEQYF,TGTGCCAGCCCCCGGACAGGGGGAATCTACGAGCAGTACTTC
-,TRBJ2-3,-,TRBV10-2,CASSDGSSDTQYF,TGCGCCAGCAGTGACGGGAGTTCAGATACGCAGTATTTT
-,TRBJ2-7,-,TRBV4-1,CASSPSGFEEQYF,TGCGCCAGCAGTCCCTCTGGATTCGAGGAGCAGTACTTC
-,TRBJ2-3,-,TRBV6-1,CASSELGWGTDTQYF,TGTGCCAGCAGTGAACTGGGTTGGGGGACAGATACGCAGTATTTT
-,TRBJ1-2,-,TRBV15,CATSSTGTGYGYTF,TGTGCCACCAGCAGTACAGGGACGGGCTATGGCTACACCTTC
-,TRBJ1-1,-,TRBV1,CTSKPDRGFTEAFF,TGCACCAGCAAGCCGGACAGGGGTTTTACTGAAGCTTTCTTT
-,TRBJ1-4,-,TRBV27,CASSAWGATNEKLFF,TGTGCCAGCAGTGCATGGGGGGCAACTAATGAAAAACTGTTTTTT
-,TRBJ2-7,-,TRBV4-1,CASSQDPGAYEQYF,TGCGCCAGCAGCCAAGATCCTGGGGCCTACGAGCAGTACTTC
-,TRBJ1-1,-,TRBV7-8,CASRYTGGTEAFF,TGTGCCAGCAGATATACGGGGGGCACTGAAGCTTTCTTT
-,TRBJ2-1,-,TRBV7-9,CASSPELGADEQFF,TGTGCCAGCAGCCCTGAACTGGGAGCGGATGAGCAGTTCTTC
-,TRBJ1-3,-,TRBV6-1,CASSAQGSSGNTIYF,TGTGCCAGCAGTGCGCAGGGCTCCTCTGGAAACACCATATATTTT
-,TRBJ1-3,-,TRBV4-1,CASSQAGSSSGNTIYF,TGCGCCAGCAGCCAAGCGGGGTCGAGCTCTGGAAACACCATATATTTT
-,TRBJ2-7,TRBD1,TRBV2,CASSEASQGVTSYEQYF,TGTGCCAGCAGTGAAGCCTCCCAGGGGGTCACCTCCTACGAGCAGTACTTC
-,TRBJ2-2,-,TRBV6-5,CASSSETQRDTGELFF,TGTGCCAGCAGTTCCGAGACCCAGCGCGACACCGGGGAGCTGTTTTTT
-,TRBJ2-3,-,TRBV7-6,CASSLAGDTDTQYF,TGTGCCAGCAGCTTAGCGGGGGACACAGATACGCAGTATTTT
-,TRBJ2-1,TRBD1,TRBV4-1,CASSFRQGGGEQFF,TGCGCCAGCAGCTTCCGACAGGGGGGCGGTGAGCAGTTCTTC
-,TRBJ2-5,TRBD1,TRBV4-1,CASSQPTDRGHETQYF,TGCGCCAGCAGCCAGCCAACGGACAGGGGGCACGAGACCCAGTACTTC
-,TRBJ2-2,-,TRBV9,CASSVEGVAGELFF,TGTGCCAGCAGCGTAGAGGGGGTTGCCGGGGAGCTGTTTTTT
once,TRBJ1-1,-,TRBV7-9,CASSLEGHRNTEAFF,TGTGCCAGCAGCTTAGAAGGGCACCGAAACACTGAAGCTTTCTTT
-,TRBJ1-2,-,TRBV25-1,CASSAGTGNYGYTF,TGTGCCAGCAGTGCTGGGACGGGGAACTATGGCTACACCTTC
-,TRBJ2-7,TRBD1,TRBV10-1,CASGTGTGGYEQYF,TGCGCCAGCGGTACCGGGACAGGGGGCTACGAGCAGTACTTC